The entry that follows covers one T cell receptor (beta chain) sequence. This record belongs to a study of technical replicates of blood from four donors. This table comes from immunoSEQ multiplex PCR, and its TCRdb copy is limited to in-frame clones, with some not included. The sample has about 72,000 clones, about nine tenths seen once. CDR1 is ENHRY and CDR2 is SYGVKD in the germline V gene. J lost 4 bases, V lost 11 bases, and 7 bases had no gene match. The CDR3 loop spans 13 amino acids. This TCR derives from a human donor in good health. The sequenced sample was T cells isolated from PBMCs. V usage is TRBV10-3 and J usage is TRBJ1-2, with 10 bases aligning to TRBD1. The CDR3 loop reads CAGTGDPVYGYTF. In DNA, the CDR3 is TGTGCCGGGACAGGGGACCCCGTCTATGGCTACACCTTC.